These 8 T cell receptor beta chains originate from one sample sequenced in a study of T cell responses to AZD1222 COVID-19 vaccine. This table comes from immunoSEQ multiplex PCR, and its TCRdb copy is limited to in-frame clones, with some not included. The sample contains fewer than 150,000 clones, approximately 85% of which appear only once. Sequences were derived from peripheral blood, sampled 28 days after the second AZD1222 dose. Receptor source: an adult who received the AZD1222 COVID-19 vaccine.

The chain combines TRBV3-1 (or the pseudogene TRBV3-2) with TRBJ2-2, with 7 nucleotides matching TRBD2. With 0 bases clipped from V and 4 bases from J, the junction kept 5 bases outside the gene matches. Germline V gene data show CDR1 as LGHDT and CDR2 as YNNKEL (reference sequence). This CDR3 contains 16 residues. CDR3 coding DNA: TGTGCCAGCAGCCAAGATTCTAGCGGAACCACCGGGGAGCTGTTTTTT. It yields the protein CASSQDSSGTTGELFF.

The chain recombines TRBV24-1 with TRBJ2-7; TRBD1 agrees at 8 bases. The CDR3 loop spans 16 amino acids. Germline V CDR1 and CDR2: KGHDR, SFDVKD. Unmatched junction bases numbered 5, after V lost 0 bases and J lost 2 bases. The CDR3 DNA follows: TGTGCCACCAGTGATTTGCAATCGGGACAGGCCTACGAGCAGTACTTC. Amino acids: CATSDLQSGQAYEQYF.

The rearrangement links TRBV5-4 to TRBJ2-5, with a weak D call TRBD1 (5 bases). The CDR3 is made up of 16 amino acids. From germline, CDR1 is SGHNT and CDR2 YYREEE (reference sequence). With 1 base removed from V and 5 bases from J, the gap between germline ends came to 18 bases. In DNA form, the CDR3 reads TGTGCCAGCAGCTTGTACTCAGGGATTATCCGGGAGACCCAGTACTTC. Its translation is CASSLYSGIIRETQYF.

The chain joins TRBV6-5 to TRBJ2-7; TRBD2 agrees at 7 bases. The CDR3 loop spans 15 amino acids. CDR1 MNHEY and CDR2 SVGAGI come from the germline V gene. The V and J ends lost 6 bases and 0 bases, in that order; junction bases with no gene match: 8. CDR3 coding DNA: TGTGCCAGCAGGAGGAGCGGGATAGGCTCCTACGAGCAGTACTTC. Protein: CASRRSGIGSYEQYF.

J is TRBJ2-7 and V is TRBV7-2; TRBD1 matches 8 bases. The CDR3 loop spans 15 amino acids. Germline V lookup: CDR1 SGHTA, CDR2 FQGNSA. The V and J ends lost 4 bases and 2 bases, in that order; junction bases with no gene match: 7. The CDR3 DNA sequence: TGTGCCAGCAGCTGGGGACAGGACCCAACCTACGAGCAGTACTTC. Translating it yields CASSWGQDPTYEQYF.

The chain carries TRBV5-1 and TRBJ2-1, with 13 bases lining up with TRBD2. CDR3 length equals 16 residues. Germline CDR1 is SGHRS and CDR2 is YFSETQ. With 6 bases clipped from V and 6 bases from J, the junction kept 9 bases outside the gene matches. The CDR3 is CASKETGLAGFNEQFF. DNA for the CDR3: TGCGCCAGCAAGGAAACGGGACTAGCGGGATTCAATGAGCAGTTCTTC.

The chain has TRBV5-1 and TRBJ2-7; 7 positions agree with TRBD1. The trim removed 5 bases at V and 1 base at J, leaving 9 bases unmatched. CDR1 and CDR2 (germline): SGHRS, YFSETQ. There are 15 residues in the CDR3. This chain's CDR3 is CASSFPGQRSYEQYF. The CDR3 nucleotides are TGCGCCAGCAGTTTTCCGGGACAGCGTTCCTACGAGCAGTACTTC.

This clone was observed once. V usage is TRBV5-1 and J usage is TRBJ1-5, with no clear D. V was cut by 0 bases and J by 2 bases, with 12 bases left in between. The CDR3 contains 16 residues. From germline, CDR1 is SGHRS and CDR2 YFSETQ. The CDR3 DNA reads TGCGCCAGCAGCTTGGGAGACGGTCTGGGCAATCAGCCCCAGCATTTT. This sequence encodes CASSLGDGLGNQPQHF.